The text below deals with one T cell receptor (beta chain). These data belong to a study of Ad26.COV2.S vaccination and SARS-CoV-2 variants. The CDR3 is 15 residues long. After removal of 3 bases from V and 10 bases from J, the junction contained 6 bases not matched to a gene. Germline assignment: CDR1 LGHNA and CDR2 YSLEER. As for treatment: 15 to 20 received Ad26.COV2.S at low or high dose, single or two shots; about 5 received placebo; per-sample allocation not given. It was on day 63 after the first vaccine or placebo injection that samples were taken. Libraries were prepared by immunoSEQ multiplex PCR; TCRdb keeps only in-frame clonotypes and omits some of them. The table has around 340,000 clones, roughly 90% seen once; the top ten hold around 5.3%.

The V and J genes are TRBV4-3 and TRBJ1-6, with TRBD1 matching over 10 bases. The sequenced sample was peripheral blood, obtained in a trial of Ad26.COV2.S vaccine versus placebo. The TCR sequence derives from a person between 18 and 65 years old who received the Ad26.COV2.S COVID-19 vaccine or a placebo. The CDR3 bases are TGCGCCAGCAGCCAGGACAGGGGGTTCGGATCACCCCTCCACTTT. It yields the protein CASSQDRGFGSPLHF.